This TCR beta chain derives from a study of T cell responses to AZD1222 COVID-19 vaccine. TCRdb keeps only in-frame clones here, not all; method: immunoSEQ multiplex PCR. This sample has 85,000 to 130,000 clones, with around nine tenths found just once. The CDR3 has 14 residues. V gave up 7 bases and J gave up 6 bases; unmatched junction bases: 8. Per the germline V gene, CDR1 is SNHLY and CDR2 is FYNNEI. Sequencing was performed on peripheral blood, taken on day 0 of AZD1222 vaccination. The chain carries TRBV2 and TRBJ2-3; 9 nucleotides agree with TRBD1. The sequence was collected from an adult in good health. CDR3 in amino acids: CASTRDRVSDTQYF. In DNA, the CDR3 is TGTGCCAGCACCCGGGACAGGGTCTCTGATACGCAGTATTTT.